The clone carrying this T cell receptor (beta chain) was counted at least ten times. The data derive from a study of T cells of healthy individuals. The germline CDR1 and CDR2 sequences are MNHEY and SVGAGI. Trimming took 0 bases from V and 4 from J, leaving 13 bases between them. The CDR3 is 16 amino acids. MiXCR, run by TCRdb on the 5' RACE reads, gives a single entry per CDR3 protein. The sample lists tens of thousands of distinct CDR3 sequences; approximately 5.4% were seen once. This TCR derives from a female donor in good health. The chain is built from TRBV6-5 and TRBJ1-5; weak D call: TRBD1 (5 bases). The CDR3 loop reads CASSYSSAPGNQPQHF. Written as DNA, the CDR3 is TGTGCCAGCAGTTACTCGAGTGCGCCAGGGAATCAGCCCCAGCATTTT.